The clone carrying this T cell receptor (beta chain) was recorded at least ten times. Its antigen remains unidentified. Sequencing libraries for TCR beta were prepared with iRepertoire HTBI primers and Arm-PCR of CDR3 regions. In TCRdb, the multiplex PCR reads were re-called with MiXCR into one record per CDR3 protein. Of 250,000 to 300,000 distinct CDR3 sequences listed, 20% to 25% were seen once; the top ten hold 45% to 70%. Time point of the sample: persistent/refractory GD, antithyroid drugs over 5 years with positive TRAb. TCR sequences were obtained from RNA taken from PBMCs. This sample is part of a study of regulatory T cells in long-lasting Graves disease. General study points: The study found persistent patients shared more public clonotypes (2,741) than new patients (about 890).

Germline CDR1 GTSNPN, CDR2 SVGIG (reference sequence). This CDR3 has 13 residues. V gave up 2 bases and J gave up 6 bases, with 11 bases separating them. The V call is TRBV30, the J call TRBJ1-5, with D possibly matching TRBD1 (6 bases). The sequencing used peripheral blood mononuclear cells (PBMCs), collected when the disease was refractory, from a patient treated with antithyroid drugs. The receptor was isolated from a female donor with Graves disease. The CDR3 DNA is TGTGCCTGGAGTAGGGGGGGAAGTCAGCCCCAGCATTTT. It translates to CAWSRGGSQPQHF.